Presented here are 21 T cell receptor beta chains from one specimen sequenced in a study of cytomegalovirus exposure and HLA in healthy donors. PCR amplification relied on 60 Vbeta primers (plus 13 Jbeta primers). Only in-frame clones appear in the TCRdb table, and some are missing; sequencing was by immunoSEQ multiplex PCR. The top ten hold around 0.83% of the sample, which has roughly 100,000 clones, 13% to 15% seen once. Sequencing was done on a sample of PBMCs. The receptor set was obtained from a female donor in good health and CMV-seronegative.

The chain joins TRBV9 to TRBJ1-5; D is undetermined. Germline values: CDR1 SGDLS, CDR2 YYNGEE. V was shortened by 0 bases and J by 2 bases, with 18 bases between the two germline ends. The CDR3 spans 18 residues. CDR3 sequence: CASSVGRGGREGNQPQHF. As DNA, the CDR3 is TGTGCCAGCAGCGTAGGACGGGGAGGACGGGAGGGCAATCAGCCCCAGCATTTT.

This clone has only a few counts. V gene TRBV7-2 combines with J gene TRBJ1-5; D gene uncertain. The CDR3 extends over 15 amino acids. V dropped 6 bases and J dropped 2 bases, with 14 bases sitting between them. The germline V gene encodes CDR1 SGHTA and CDR2 FQGNSA. CDR3 amino acids: CASSSNFGGNQPQHF. CDR3 in DNA: TGTGCCAGCAGTTCTAACTTTGGAGGCAATCAGCCCCAGCATTTT.

This clone came up a few times. The genes are TRBV5-4 and TRBJ2-7, with TRBD1 identical over 9 bases. Looked up from germline, CDR1 is SGHNT and CDR2 is YYREEE (reference sequence). The CDR3 contains 16 residues. The trim removed 2 bases at V and 4 bases at J, leaving 10 bases unmatched. This chain's CDR3 is CASSLPAGTGLYEQYF. In DNA form, the CDR3 reads TGTGCCAGCAGCTTACCGGCCGGGACAGGGTTGTACGAGCAGTACTTC. Together with reference TRBV5-4 and TRBJ2-7, the CDR3 gives the full variable domain: ETGVTQSPTHLIKTRGQQVTLRCSSQSGHNTVSWYQQALGQGPQFIFQYYREEENGRGNFPPRFSGLQFPNYSSELNVNALELDDSALYLCASSLPAGTGLYEQYFGPGTRLTVT.

V usage is TRBV6-6 and J usage is TRBJ1-6; 7 bases line up with TRBD1. Germline V gives CDR1 MNHNY, CDR2 SVGAGI (reference sequence). Trimming at V came to 7 bases and at J to 12 bases, leaving 9 bases not matched to a gene. The CDR3 loop spans 13 amino acids. The CDR3 spells CASNEQDRVPLHF. CDR3 DNA sequence: TGTGCCAGCAATGAACAAGACAGGGTACCCCTCCACTTT.

In this sample, this clone turned up a few times. The rearrangement joins TRBV15 to TRBJ2-5; D is uncertain. The germline V gene encodes CDR1 LNHNV and CDR2 YYDKDF (reference sequence). Trimming cost V 2 bases and J 3 bases, with 13 bases left between them. The CDR3 length is 15 residues. The CDR3 protein is CATSRSSRTEETQYF. The CDR3 DNA is TGTGCCACCAGCAGAAGTAGCAGAACGGAAGAGACCCAGTACTTC.

A few counts support this clone. The chain is built from TRBV5-4 and TRBJ2-7; 7 nucleotides match TRBD2. V was pared by 3 bases and J by 3 bases, with 15 bases of the junction left unmatched. The CDR3 length is 17 residues. Germline lookup yields CDR1 SGHNT and CDR2 YYREEE (reference sequence). CDR3 coding DNA: TGTGCCAGCAGCTCGGCCCGGGGGAGGGATGTTATCTACGAGCAGTACTTC. Its translation is CASSSARGRDVIYEQYF. The variable domain in full, with the rest retrieved from reference TRBV5-4 and TRBJ2-7, is ETGVTQSPTHLIKTRGQQVTLRCSSQSGHNTVSWYQQALGQGPQFIFQYYREEENGRGNFPPRFSGLQFPNYSSELNVNALELDDSALYLCASSSARGRDVIYEQYFGPGTRLTVT.

The chain recombines TRBV28 with TRBJ1-2, with 9 positions matching TRBD1. The germline gives CDR1 MDHEN, CDR2 SYDVKM. The CDR3 runs to 16 residues. J lost 4 bases, V lost 6 bases, and 12 bases had no gene match. CDR3 DNA: TGTGCCAGCAGCCCGGAGAGGACAGGGGCCATCTATGGCTACACCTTC. Protein: CASSPERTGAIYGYTF.

This clone rates as medium-sized. V and J are TRBV4-3 and TRBJ2-6; the D gene is possibly TRBD1 (6 bases). Germline CDR1 is LGHNA and CDR2 is YSLEER. The CDR3 spans 16 residues. Trimming stripped 2 bases from V and 0 bases from J, with 8 bases between. Here the CDR3 reads CASSQSGVSGANVLTF. Here the CDR3 DNA reads TGCGCCAGCAGCCAATCAGGGGTCTCTGGGGCCAACGTCCTGACTTTC.

The chain has TRBV2 and TRBJ2-7; D is possibly TRBD2 (5 bases). The CDR3 length is 13 residues. V lost 4 bases to trimming and J lost 3 bases, with 10 bases between them. Germline V gene sequence: CDR1 SNHLY, CDR2 FYNNEI. This CDR3 is CASSGGSIYEQYF. DNA of the CDR3: TGTGCCAGCAGTGGCGGGTCGATCTACGAGCAGTACTTC.

This clone was counted between two and nine times. This chain links TRBV7-2 with TRBJ2-7; tentatively, D is TRBD2 (5 bases). The V gene lost 4 bases and the J gene lost 3 bases, with 7 bases spanning the gap. This CDR3 contains 12 residues. CDR1 is SGHTA and CDR2 is FQGNSA in the germline V gene. CDR3 loop: CASSSGVYEQYF. In DNA, the CDR3 is TGTGCCAGCAGCTCCGGGGTCTACGAGCAGTACTTC.

The CDR3 DNA reads as TGTGCCAGTAGTTCCGGGACAGGGGGCTACGAGCAGTACTTC. Amino acids: CASSSGTGGYEQYF. The J gene is TRBJ2-7, the V gene TRBV19; 11 bases map to TRBD1. CDR3 length: 14 residues. Unmatched junction bases numbered 3, after V lost 5 bases and J lost 3 bases. Germline CDR1 LNHDA, CDR2 SQIVND (reference sequence).

Many counts were recorded for this clone. The chain is built from TRBV5-4 and TRBJ1-4, with 7 bases matching TRBD1. V dropped 3 bases and J dropped 2; count of bases not matched to a gene: 4. There are 15 residues in the CDR3. CDR1 SGHNT and CDR2 YYREEE come from the germline V gene (reference sequence). The CDR3 DNA sequence: TGTGCCAGCAGCTCTACAGGGGTCACTAATGAAAAACTGTTTTTT. Protein product: CASSSTGVTNEKLFF.

Of note for this clone: At one end, the junction sequence differs from germline, possibly due to a read error. The V and J genes are TRBV6-1 and TRBJ1-3; D ambiguous. Germline V CDR1 and CDR2: MNHNS, SASEGT. This CDR3 contains 14 residues. The CDR3 spells CASREGSSGNTIYF. Written as DNA, the CDR3 is TGTGCCAGCAGGGAAGGCAGCTCTGGAAACACCATATATTTT.

This clone turned up a few times. The chain employs TRBV2 and TRBJ1-2, with a tentative D call TRBD1 (6 bases). V was pared by 6 bases and J by 4 bases, with 15 bases between. Per germline, CDR1 SNHLY and CDR2 FYNNEI. This CDR3 has 14 amino acids. In DNA, the CDR3 is TGTGCCAGCAGGGGGCAGGGGCCGGGCTATGGCTACACCTTC. This encodes CASRGQGPGYGYTF.

This clone appeared a few times. The chain recombines TRBV28 with TRBJ2-5, with 7 bases that match TRBD1. Looked up from germline, CDR1 is MDHEN and CDR2 is SYDVKM. The CDR3 runs 14 residues. Unmatched junction bases numbered 11, after V lost 6 bases and J lost 7 bases. This chain's CDR3 is CASSRPTGAATQYF. The CDR3 DNA reads TGTGCCAGCAGCCGACCCACAGGGGCTGCGACCCAGTACTTC. Drawing the rest from reference TRBV28 and TRBJ2-5, the complete variable domain is DVKVTQSSRYLVKRTGEKVFLECVQDMDHENMFWYRQDPGLGLRLIYFSYDVKMKEKGDIPEGYSVSREKKERFSLILESASTNQTSMYLCASSRPTGAATQYFGPGTRLLVL.

With regard to this clone: The sample carries other DNA sequences with the same CDR3. The chain recombines TRBV2 with TRBJ2-7, with unresolved D. Trimming pared 5 bases from V and 4 bases from J, leaving 6 bases between. Germline values: CDR1 SNHLY, CDR2 FYNNEI. The CDR3 contains 11 residues. The CDR3 DNA reads TGTGCCAGCAGTCCTACTTACGAGCAGTACTTC. Its translation: CASSPTYEQYF.

The rearrangement links TRBV9 to TRBJ2-5; 10 positions agree with TRBD2. Unmatched junction bases numbered 8, after V lost 0 bases and J lost 0 bases. Germline values: CDR1 SGDLS, CDR2 YYNGEE. The CDR3 is 18 residues long. The CDR3 spells CASSVGVGLAGDQETQYF. CDR3 bases: TGTGCCAGCAGCGTAGGGGTGGGGCTAGCGGGAGACCAAGAGACCCAGTACTTC.

There are a few counts of this clone. The rearrangement joins TRBV29-1 to TRBJ1-1; 10 bases align to TRBD1. Trimming took 4 bases from V and 4 from J; bases not matched to a gene: 9. Germline CDR1 reads SQVTM; CDR2 reads ANQGSEA. The CDR3 runs to 15 residues. The CDR3 region has the DNA TGCAGCGTTGGGGACAGGGGAGTGAGTGGCACTGAAGCTTTCTTT. Its protein is CSVGDRGVSGTEAFF.

This clone showed up just a few times. The V and J genes are TRBV4-2 and TRBJ1-2; 9 nucleotides line up with TRBD1. The trim removed 4 bases at V and 6 bases at J, leaving 9 bases unmatched. In germline, CDR1 is LGHNA, CDR2 YNFKEQ. This CDR3 region has 15 residues. The DNA for the CDR3 is TGTGCCAGCAGCCCCCGCGGGGGACAGGGAGATGGCTACACCTTC. Amino acids: CASSPRGGQGDGYTF.

This clone was detected a few times. This chain joins TRBV28 and TRBJ2-5, with 12 bases matching TRBD2. The germline CDR1 and CDR2 sequences are MDHEN and SYDVKM. V shed 5 bases and J 5 bases; nucleotides not matched to a gene: 6. There are 15 residues in the CDR3. This chain's CDR3 is CASSAPLAGGETQYF. CDR3 in DNA: TGTGCCAGCAGTGCCCCGCTAGCGGGAGGGGAGACCCAGTACTTC.

J is TRBJ1-5 and V is TRBV19; 7 positions agree with TRBD1. The CDR3 totals 14 residues. CDR1 is LNHDA and CDR2 is SQIVND in the germline V gene (reference sequence). Unmatched junction bases numbered 5, after V lost 7 bases and J lost 2 bases. The CDR3 is CASNRGEGNQPQHF. DNA of the CDR3: TGTGCCAGTAACAGGGGCGAGGGCAATCAGCCCCAGCATTTT.